This passage covers 32 T cell receptor beta chains from one sample sequenced in a study of blood T cell repertoires in COVID-19. Profiled with immunoSEQ multiplex PCR; TCRdb holds only in-frame clones, not every one. This table has approximately 230,000 clones, about nine tenths appearing once. Sequenced: PBMCs or T cells enriched from blood (not recorded which). These receptors were collected from a man in his forties who had recovered from COVID-19.

The rearrangement uses TRBV7-3 and TRBJ1-3, with a tentative D call TRBD1 (6 bases). Trimming removed 2 bases at V and 4 bases at J, with 12 bases between. CDR1 and CDR2 from the germline V gene are SGHTA and FQGTGA. This CDR3 contains 15 residues. CDR3 DNA sequence: TGTGCCAGCAGCTTACAGGGGCCTGCGGGAAACACCATATATTTT. Amino acid sequence: CASSLQGPAGNTIYF.

V gene TRBV7-8 combines with J gene TRBJ1-4; TRBD1 matches 8 bases. CDR1 and CDR2 (germline): SGHVS, FQNEAQ. The CDR3 sequence is 15 residues long. Trimming took 6 bases from V and 1 from J; bases not matched to a gene: 4. CDR3: CASRQGAGTNEKLFF. The CDR3 nucleotides are TGTGCCAGCAGGCAGGGGGCTGGAACTAATGAAAAACTGTTTTTT.

The genes are TRBV18 and TRBJ1-2; D unclear. CDR1 and CDR2 from the germline V gene are KGHSH and LQKENI. V shed 5 bases and J shed 2 bases, with 12 bases lying between them. CDR3 length: 14 residues. Written as DNA, the CDR3 is TGTGCCAGCTCAACCACGGAGGGAAACTATGGCTACACCTTC. This gives the protein CASSTTEGNYGYTF.

The chain employs TRBV3-1 (or the pseudogene TRBV3-2) and TRBJ1-6, with TRBD1 identical over 7 bases. The V and J ends lost 5 bases and 10 bases, in that order; junction bases with no gene match: 8. Germline CDR1 reads LGHDT; CDR2 reads YNNKEL (reference sequence). The CDR3 has 14 amino acids. CDR3 sequence (DNA): TGTGCCAGCAGCAATCGACAGGGAGGATCACCCCTCCACTTT. This translates into CASSNRQGGSPLHF.

The rearrangement links TRBV12-3 or TRBV12-4 to TRBJ2-5, with D perhaps matching TRBD1 (5 bases). V lost 7 bases to trimming and J lost 2 bases, with 11 bases between them. The CDR3 extends over 13 amino acids. The CDR3 DNA follows: TGTGCCAGCATCTGGGGCCGGCAAGAGACCCAGTACTTC. Translating it yields CASIWGRQETQYF.

This clone was picked up one time. The chain couples TRBV27 to TRBJ2-7; 8 positions match TRBD1. Germline CDR1 is MNHEY and CDR2 is SMNVEV (reference sequence). This CDR3 has 13 residues. The V gene end was trimmed by 0 bases and the J gene end by 11 bases; junction bases not matched to a gene: 6. The CDR3 nucleotides read TGTGCCAGCAGTTTATCGATCAGGGGGCGGGAGTACTTC. Translation: CASSLSIRGREYF.

This chain connects TRBV4-1 to TRBJ2-7, with a tentative D call TRBD1 (6 bases). Trimming removed 1 base from V and 6 bases from J, with 13 bases in between. Germline V gene sequence: CDR1 MGHRA, CDR2 YSYEKL. This CDR3 has 14 amino acids. The CDR3 loop is CASSQVGTRGEQYF. The CDR3 coding sequence is TGCGCCAGCAGCCAAGTAGGGACACGGGGCGAGCAGTACTTC.

The CDR3: CASSSTGGVEKLFF. The CDR3 DNA is TGTGCCAGCAGTTCGACAGGGGGCGTTGAAAAACTGTTTTTT. The rearrangement links TRBV6-5 to TRBJ1-4, with 10 bases aligning to TRBD1. Per the germline V gene, CDR1 is MNHEY and CDR2 is SVGAGI. This CDR3 spans 14 amino acids. Trimming at V came to 4 bases and at J to 7 bases, leaving 3 bases not matched to a gene.

The chain has TRBV2 and TRBJ2-1; D might be TRBD2 (7 bases). Germline V gene sequence: CDR1 SNHLY, CDR2 FYNNEI. V dropped 6 bases and J dropped 10 bases, with 22 bases sitting between them. This CDR3 contains 15 residues. DNA for the CDR3: TGTGCCAGCAGCAAACTGGGGGCGGGAGTATCCGAGCAGTTCTTC. This sequence encodes CASSKLGAGVSEQFF.

This clone was found a few times. This chain joins TRBV5-1 and TRBJ2-7; no definite D call. Looked up from germline, CDR1 is SGHRS and CDR2 is YFSETQ. The CDR3 spans 14 residues. V gave up 3 bases and J gave up 7 bases, with 17 bases separating them. CDR3 DNA sequence: TGCGCCAGCAGCTGGTTGACCGGGTCCACGGAGCAGTACTTC. It translates to CASSWLTGSTEQYF.

Regarding this clone: One base away lies a much larger clone, so this may be a sequencing read error. V usage is TRBV6-5 and J usage is TRBJ2-7; D is ambiguous. CDR1 and CDR2 (germline): MNHEY, SVGAGI. The CDR3 length is 11 residues. V was trimmed by 5 bases and J by 2 bases, leaving 4 bases between them. CDR3 sequence (DNA): TGTGCCAGCAGTCCTACCTACGAGCAGTACTTC. It translates to CASSPTYEQYF.

The chain is built from TRBV29-1 and TRBJ1-2; 9 bases are a match to TRBD1. V lost 4 bases and J lost 6; bases outside the gene matches: 9. Germline loops: CDR1 SQVTM, CDR2 ANQGSEA. This CDR3 spans 14 amino acids. CDR3 region: CSVGPQGALHGYTF. The CDR3 DNA follows: TGCAGCGTTGGACCACAGGGGGCGCTTCATGGCTACACCTTC.

The chain joins TRBV7-6 to TRBJ2-5; no clear D. This CDR3 comprises 14 residues. The V gene lost 1 base and the J gene lost 5 bases, with 11 bases spanning the gap. Germline V gene data show CDR1 as SGHVS and CDR2 as FNYEAQ. CDR3 sequence: CASSLGAQRETQYF. CDR3 nucleotide sequence: TGTGCCAGCAGCTTAGGTGCCCAACGGGAGACCCAGTACTTC. The whole variable domain, filled in from reference TRBV7-6 and TRBJ2-5, reads GAGVSQSPRYKVTKRGQDVALRCDPISGHVSLYWYRQALGQGPEFLTYFNYEAQQDKSGLPNDRFSAERPEGSISTLTIQRTEQRDSAMYRCASSLGAQRETQYFGPGTRLLVL.

The DNA of the CDR3 is TGTGCCAGCAGCCAAGATAAGGGGCTCACTGAAGCTTTCTTT. Its translation is CASSQDKGLTEAFF. The chain couples TRBV3-1 (or the pseudogene TRBV3-2) to TRBJ1-1; a weak D match, TRBD1 (5 bases). Per germline, CDR1 LGHDT and CDR2 YNNKEL (reference sequence). Trimming removed 0 bases at V and 4 bases at J, with 9 bases between. This CDR3 spans 14 amino acids.

J is TRBJ2-1 and V is TRBV5-1; D gene uncertain. The CDR3 is made up of 16 amino acids. Trimming removed 3 bases at V and 3 bases at J, with 16 bases between. Germline V gene sequence: CDR1 SGHRS, CDR2 YFSETQ. CDR3 region: CASSSPLETRYNEQFF. CDR3 nucleotides: TGCGCCAGCAGCTCCCCGCTCGAGACTCGCTACAATGAGCAGTTCTTC. Drawing the rest from reference TRBV5-1 and TRBJ2-1, the complete variable domain is KAGVTQTPRYLIKTRGQQVTLSCSPISGHRSVSWYQQTPGQGLQFLFEYFSETQRNKGNFPGRFSGRQFSNSRSEMNVSTLELGDSALYLCASSSPLETRYNEQFFGPGTRLTVL.

The chain has TRBV7-2 and TRBJ2-5, with 9 bases identical to TRBD2. V was pared by 5 bases and J by 5 bases, with 9 bases of the junction left unmatched. The CDR3 is 15 amino acids. Germline V gene sequence: CDR1 SGHTA, CDR2 FQGNSA. The CDR3: CASSPWTSARETQYF. CDR3 DNA: TGTGCCAGCAGCCCGTGGACTAGCGCACGGGAGACCCAGTACTTC.

J is TRBJ2-7 and V is TRBV10-3, with D perhaps matching TRBD1 (6 bases). Germline V CDR1 and CDR2: ENHRY, SYGVKD. Trimming left V 6 bases short and J 3 bases short, with 9 bases between. The CDR3 has 12 residues. CDR3 residues: CAISSTGYEQYF. DNA for the CDR3: TGTGCCATCAGCTCGACAGGCTACGAGCAGTACTTC.

This clone has just a few counts. This rearrangement joins TRBV28 to TRBJ1-5; a weak D match, TRBD1 (6 bases). There are 16 residues in the CDR3. V was pared by 4 bases and J by 0 bases, with 13 bases between. Germline V gene sequence: CDR1 MDHEN, CDR2 SYDVKM. For the CDR3, the DNA is TGTGCCAGCAGTTCAGGACAGACACATAGCAATCAGCCCCAGCATTTT. This codes for CASSSGQTHSNQPQHF.

This rearrangement joins TRBV7-2 to TRBJ2-5; D is ambiguous. The germline V gene has CDR1 SGHTA and CDR2 FQGNSA. Deletions cut 4 bases from V and 4 bases from J, with 13 bases between. The CDR3 spans 14 residues. The CDR3 region has the DNA TGTGCCAGCAGCTACTCGGTGCACCGAGAGACCCAGTACTTC. Its translation is CASSYSVHRETQYF.

The chain combines TRBV28 with TRBJ1-1; D remains ambiguous. V lost 5 bases to trimming and J lost 2 bases, with 18 bases between them. Germline V gene lookup returns CDR1 MDHEN and CDR2 SYDVKM. The CDR3 has 16 residues. CDR3 in DNA: TGTGCCAGCAGTCCCTCGTTCGGTGCAGGTAACACTGAAGCTTTCTTT. It codes for CASSPSFGAGNTEAFF.

V is TRBV7-8 and J is TRBJ2-1; tentatively, D is TRBD2 (6 bases). This CDR3 has 16 residues. Germline CDR1 and CDR2: SGHVS and FQNEAQ. V lost 1 base and J lost 2, with 12 bases in between. CDR3 sequence: CASSLVAVTTYNEQFF. CDR3 bases: TGTGCCAGCAGCTTAGTAGCGGTTACTACCTACAATGAGCAGTTCTTC.

The V gene is TRBV3-1 (or the pseudogene TRBV3-2), the J gene TRBJ2-3, with 10 bases aligning to TRBD2. V dropped 4 bases and J dropped 1; count of bases not matched to a gene: 8. Germline CDR1 and CDR2: LGHDT and YNNKEL (reference sequence). CDR3 size: 17 residues. As DNA, the CDR3 is TGTGCCAGCAGCCGCCTCGCCGGGACTAGCGGCACAGATACGCAGTATTTT. It codes for CASSRLAGTSGTDTQYF.

The V call is TRBV27, the J call TRBJ1-5, with TRBD1 matching 9 bases. V lost 3 bases, J lost 1 base, and 1 base stayed unmatched. Germline V gene lookup returns CDR1 MNHEY and CDR2 SMNVEV (reference sequence). The CDR3 totals 15 residues. The CDR3 sequence is CASSFGTGSNQPQHF. DNA for the CDR3: TGTGCCAGCAGTTTTGGGACAGGGAGCAATCAGCCCCAGCATTTT.

This clone came up a few times. This sequence joins TRBV5-4 and TRBJ2-7; 11 bases align to TRBD2. The CDR3 contains 17 residues. J lost 3 bases, V lost 4 bases, and 12 bases had no gene match. CDR1 is SGHNT and CDR2 is YYREEE in the germline V gene (reference sequence). The CDR3 DNA is TGTGCCAGCAGCCACAACACGGGACTAGCGGCTCTCTACGAGCAGTACTTC. It specifies CASSHNTGLAALYEQYF.

V is TRBV13 and J is TRBJ2-1, with 7 bases that match TRBD2. The junction had 3 bases not matched to a gene; V was cut back by 4 bases and J by 6 bases. CDR3 length equals 13 residues. The V gene's germline CDR1 is PRHDT and CDR2 FYEKMQ (reference sequence). Written as DNA, the CDR3 is TGTGCCAGCAGCTGGGGGGAGGGCAATGAGCAGTTCTTC. Translation: CASSWGEGNEQFF.

V and J are TRBV29-1 and TRBJ1-2; 7 positions match TRBD1. This CDR3 comprises 14 residues. Trimming removed 4 bases from V and 2 bases from J; junction bases left unmatched: 7. The germline gives CDR1 SQVTM, CDR2 ANQGSEA. The CDR3 region has the DNA TGCAGCGTTGTAAGCAGGGGGTTAAACTATGGCTACACCTTC. Translated: CSVVSRGLNYGYTF.

The V gene is TRBV4-3, the J gene TRBJ2-2, with D possibly TRBD2 on 5 matching bases. V lost 1 base, J lost 4 bases, and 13 bases lay in between. Germline V gene sequence: CDR1 LGHNA, CDR2 YSLEER. CDR3 length: 16 residues. CDR3 bases: TGCGCCAGCAGCCAAGTATACATTCGGGGCACCGGGGAGCTGTTTTTT. Translating it yields CASSQVYIRGTGELFF.

CDR3 region: CASSRLIGGYEQYF. CDR3 DNA sequence: TGTGCCAGCAGCCGTCTGATAGGGGGCTACGAGCAGTACTTC. The rearrangement links TRBV11-1 to TRBJ2-7; tentatively, D is TRBD1 (6 bases). The germline CDR1 and CDR2 sequences are SGHAT and FQDESV (reference sequence). The CDR3 consists of 14 residues. V was clipped by 5 bases and J by 3 bases, with 14 bases between them. Filled out from reference TRBV11-1 and TRBJ2-7, the complete variable domain reads EAEVAQSPRYKITEKSQAVAFWCDPISGHATLYWYRQILGQGPELLVQFQDESVVDDSQLPKDRFSAERLKGVDSTLKIQPAELGDSAMYLCASSRLIGGYEQYFGPGTRLTVT.

V usage is TRBV7-9 and J usage is TRBJ1-2; 7 bases agree with TRBD1. The germline gives CDR1 SEHNR, CDR2 FQNEAQ (reference sequence). V shed 5 bases and J 7 bases; nucleotides not matched to a gene: 10. This CDR3 region has 14 residues. CDR3 amino acids: CASSPPGQDSGYTF. The CDR3 region has the DNA TGTGCCAGCAGCCCCCCTGGACAGGATTCTGGCTACACCTTC.

The chain uses TRBV28 and TRBJ2-7; 10 nucleotides line up with TRBD1. Germline trimming cut 4 bases from V and 2 bases from J; bases unmatched to any gene: 20. Per the germline V gene, CDR1 is MDHEN and CDR2 is SYDVKM. The CDR3 has 20 residues. CDR3 sequence: CASSYPARGQGPRTPYEQYF. CDR3 nucleotide sequence: TGTGCCAGCAGTTATCCTGCCCGGGGACAGGGGCCAAGAACTCCCTACGAGCAGTACTTC.

V gene TRBV12-3 or TRBV12-4 combines with J gene TRBJ1-1; maybe TRBD1 (5 bases). The CDR3 totals 13 residues. The ends were cut back, 3 bases at V and 5 bases at J, with 10 bases in the middle. CDR3 residues: CASSFGRATEAFF. The CDR3 bases are TGTGCCAGCAGTTTTGGCAGGGCAACTGAAGCTTTCTTT.

J is TRBJ2-1 and V is TRBV7-8; D possibly corresponds to TRBD2 (5 bases). The CDR3 runs 15 residues. V was shortened by 5 bases and J by 6 bases, with 17 bases between the two germline ends. CDR1 SGHVS and CDR2 FQNEAQ come from the germline V gene. CDR3 in amino acids: CASSAPGSRANEQFF. Here the CDR3 DNA reads TGTGCCAGCAGCGCTCCGGGAAGTCGAGCCAATGAGCAGTTCTTC.